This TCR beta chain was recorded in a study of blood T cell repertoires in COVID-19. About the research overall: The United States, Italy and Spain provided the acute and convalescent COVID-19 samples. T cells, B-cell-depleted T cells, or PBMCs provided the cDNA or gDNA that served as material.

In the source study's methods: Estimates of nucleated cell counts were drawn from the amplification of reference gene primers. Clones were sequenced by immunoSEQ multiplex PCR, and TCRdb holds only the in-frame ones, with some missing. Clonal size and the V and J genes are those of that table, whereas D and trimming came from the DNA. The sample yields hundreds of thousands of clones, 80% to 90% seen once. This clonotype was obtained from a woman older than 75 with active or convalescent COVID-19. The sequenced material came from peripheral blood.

In nucleotides, the CDR3 is TGCGCCAGCAGCTTGGAGTCGCCGGACTATGGCTACACCTTC. This sequence encodes CASSLESPDYGYTF. The V gene is TRBV5-1, the J gene TRBJ1-2; D not certain. Trimming cost V 0 bases and J 3 bases, with 9 bases left between them. This CDR3 spans 14 amino acids. CDR1 is SGHRS, CDR2 YFSETQ, per germline.